This record concerns one TCR beta chain sequence. The sample belongs to a study of T cell changes during pregnancy in multiple sclerosis. TCRdb's copy holds only in-frame clones and misses some; the assay was immunoSEQ multiplex PCR. The table lists 65,000 to 75,000 clones, 90% to 95% of them singletons. The sequence was collected from a female donor with multiple sclerosis, enrolled in a pregnancy study. The starting material was peripheral blood, obtained in the second trimester of pregnancy.

CDR3 protein: CASSSLAGQDIQYF. CDR3 DNA: TGTGCCAGTAGTAGCCTAGCGGGCCAGGACATTCAGTACTTC. The chain employs TRBV19 and TRBJ2-4, with 8 bases that match TRBD2. Trimming removed 4 bases from V and 8 bases from J; junction bases left unmatched: 7. CDR1 LNHDA and CDR2 SQIVND come from the germline V gene (reference sequence). The CDR3 has 14 residues.